Shown below are 30 T cell receptor beta chains from a single sample sequenced in a study of CD8+ T cells in alopecia areata (dated by TCRdb to the late 2010s). The library was produced with the immunoSEQ multiplex PCR assay. RNA was extracted from all samples and reverse transcribed into cDNA as template for TCR sequencing. TCRdb limited this immuneACCESS table to in-frame rearrangements with V and J called. A share of clones is missing; checked studies link under half to unresolved V genes, and the rest is unexplained. A total of 150,000 to 200,000 clones appear in this sample, 50% to 65% of them only once. The ten largest clones represent about 4.5% of the sample. The sequencing sample was made of CD4+ T cells sorted from blood. The receptor source for this set is a human donor in good health.

This clone was seen more than once but under ten times. This sequence joins TRBV19 and TRBJ2-1; 8 bases line up with TRBD2. The germline V gene encodes CDR1 LNHDA and CDR2 SQIVND (reference sequence). The junction had 8 bases not matched to a gene; V was cut back by 10 bases and J by 0 bases. This CDR3 has 15 amino acids. The CDR3 bases are TGTGCCAACGAGGCCAGCGGGAGCTCCTACAATGAGCAGTTCTTC. Amino acids: CANEASGSSYNEQFF.

The rearrangement links TRBV27 to TRBJ2-7; the match to TRBD1 covers 9 bases. The trim removed 6 bases at V and 7 bases at J, leaving 13 bases unmatched. Germline loops: CDR1 MNHEY, CDR2 SMNVEV (reference sequence). This CDR3 has 15 residues. CDR3 sequence reads: CASSFKQGAIGEQYF. DNA for the CDR3: TGTGCCAGCAGCTTCAAACAGGGGGCCATAGGGGAGCAGTACTTC.

The gene calls are TRBV4-1 and TRBJ2-5, with D maybe TRBD2 (5 bases). Germline values: CDR1 MGHRA, CDR2 YSYEKL. This CDR3 region has 17 residues. V was trimmed by 0 bases and J by 3 bases, leaving 17 bases between them. The chain's CDR3 is CASSQDSKGRGKETQYF. CDR3 coding DNA: TGCGCCAGCAGCCAAGATAGTAAGGGCAGAGGGAAAGAGACCCAGTACTTC.

The chain has TRBV4-1 and TRBJ1-3, with no clear D. Trimming left V 4 bases short and J 0 bases short, with 10 bases between. The V gene's germline CDR1 is MGHRA and CDR2 YSYEKL. The CDR3 is 15 amino acids. The chain's CDR3 is CASSPRHLSGNTIYF. CDR3 nucleotide sequence: TGCGCCAGCAGCCCCCGACACCTCTCTGGAAACACCATATATTTT.

The chain links TRBV7-9 to TRBJ1-2; D is undetermined. Germline CDR1 reads SEHNR; CDR2 reads FQNEAQ (reference sequence). The CDR3 is made up of 12 amino acids. The germline V and J ends were trimmed by 10 bases and 5 bases, with 14 bases remaining between them. CDR3 amino acids: CATQEVSYGYTF. The CDR3 DNA reads as TGTGCCACCCAGGAAGTGTCTTATGGCTACACCTTC.

J is TRBJ1-1 and V is TRBV9, with 9 positions matching TRBD1. Germline V gene lookup returns CDR1 SGDLS and CDR2 YYNGEE. The CDR3 consists of 16 residues. V shed 6 bases, J shed 6 bases, and the junction held 15 bases outside the gene matches. The CDR3, as DNA: TGTGCCAGCATCGAAAGGTCTGGGACAGGGAGGCCTGAAGCTTTCTTT. Translating gives CASIERSGTGRPEAFF.

The V gene is TRBV29-1, the J gene TRBJ1-5, with no clear D. Trimming shortened V by 4 bases and J by 3 bases, and 7 bases separated the two germline ends. The CDR3 is made up of 12 amino acids. Germline V gene sequence: CDR1 SQVTM, CDR2 ANQGSEA. CDR3 sequence reads: CSVATDNQPQHF. In DNA form, the CDR3 reads TGCAGCGTTGCCACCGACAATCAGCCCCAGCATTTT.

The chain is built from TRBV30 and TRBJ1-5; D ambiguous. Germline-derived CDR1 and CDR2 are GTSNPN and SVGIG (reference sequence). The length of the CDR3 is 13 residues. V was trimmed by 0 bases and J by 3 bases, leaving 6 bases between them. The CDR3 sequence is CAWSVSFNQPQHF. The CDR3 nucleotides are TGTGCCTGGAGTGTGTCTTTCAATCAGCCCCAGCATTTT.

The rearrangement uses TRBV4-2 and TRBJ2-1; 11 nucleotides match TRBD2. The trim removed 2 bases at V and 5 bases at J, leaving 5 bases unmatched. CDR3 size: 16 residues. Looked up from germline, CDR1 is LGHNA and CDR2 is YNFKEQ. The CDR3 is CASSQLGTSGHNEQFF. The CDR3 DNA reads TGTGCCAGCAGCCAACTGGGGACTAGCGGCCACAATGAGCAGTTCTTC.

The chain joins TRBV10-3 to TRBJ2-3; D uncertain. This CDR3 is built from 13 residues. V was pared by 7 bases and J by 1 base, with 9 bases between. Germline values: CDR1 ENHRY, CDR2 SYGVKD. CDR3 loop: CAITPSGTDTQYF. The CDR3 bases are TGTGCCATCACCCCGAGTGGCACAGATACGCAGTATTTT.

This clone was observed a handful of times. This chain joins TRBV29-1 and TRBJ2-6; D uncertain. V gave up 1 base and J gave up 3 bases, with 10 bases separating them. The germline CDR1 and CDR2 sequences are SQVTM and ANQGSEA. This CDR3 comprises 15 residues. Here the CDR3 reads CSVEAVKDGANVLTF. CDR3 sequence (DNA): TGCAGCGTTGAAGCGGTGAAGGATGGGGCCAACGTCCTGACTTTC.

This clone was counted a few times. This chain links TRBV29-1 with TRBJ1-1, with TRBD1 as a possible D gene (5 bases). The CDR3 has 11 residues. The V gene lost 2 bases and the J gene lost 9 bases, with 10 bases spanning the gap. Germline values: CDR1 SQVTM, CDR2 ANQGSEA. For the CDR3, the DNA is TGCAGCGTTGAAAGAGACAGCCAAGCTTTCTTT. It codes for CSVERDSQAFF.

The chain carries TRBV7-8 and TRBJ2-7; D is uncertain. Germline CDR1 reads SGHVS; CDR2 reads FQNEAQ. The CDR3 runs to 11 residues. Between the trimmed V and J ends, which lost 8 bases and 6 bases, there was a span of 11 bases. The CDR3 spells CASAYGREQYF. CDR3 bases: TGTGCCAGCGCTTATGGGCGCGAGCAGTACTTC. Together with reference TRBV7-8 and TRBJ2-7, the CDR3 gives the full variable domain: GAGVSQSPRYKVAKRGQDVALRCDPISGHVSLFWYQQALGQGPEFLTYFQNEAQLDKSGLPSDRFFAERPEGSVSTLKIQRTQQEDSAVYLCASAYGREQYFGPGTRLTVT.

This chain connects TRBV7-9 to TRBJ2-7, with D tentatively TRBD1 (6 bases). The CDR3 is 14 amino acids. V was trimmed by 5 bases and J by 5 bases, leaving 16 bases between them. The germline V gene encodes CDR1 SEHNR and CDR2 FQNEAQ (reference sequence). The chain's CDR3 is CASSREGGTDEQYF. The CDR3 nucleotides read TGTGCCAGCAGCCGCGAAGGGGGAACAGACGAGCAGTACTTC. Using reference TRBV7-9 and TRBJ2-7 for the parts outside the CDR3, the full variable domain is DTGVSQNPRHKITKRGQNVTFRCDPISEHNRLYWYRQTLGQGPEFLTYFQNEAQLEKSRLLSDRFSAERPKGSFSTLEIQRTEQGDSAMYLCASSREGGTDEQYFGPGTRLTVT.

This rearrangement joins TRBV6-5 to TRBJ1-1; D is unclear. V lost 10 bases, J lost 4 bases, and 19 bases lay in between. This CDR3 has 14 residues. Looked up from germline, CDR1 is MNHEY and CDR2 is SVGAGI. In DNA form, the CDR3 reads TGTGCCACCTTTTCCTTTAGTGGTCGCACTGAAGCTTTCTTT. Its translation: CATFSFSGRTEAFF.

V is TRBV4-1 and J is TRBJ1-2; 8 bases line up with TRBD1. The CDR3 sequence is 16 residues long. V lost 2 bases to trimming and J lost 4 bases; unmatched junction nucleotides: 9. The germline V gene encodes CDR1 MGHRA and CDR2 YSYEKL. CDR3 in amino acids: CASSQSGQGRSYGYTF. For the CDR3, the DNA is TGCGCCAGCAGCCAATCTGGACAGGGCCGGTCCTATGGCTACACCTTC.

This clone was recorded a few times. The V call is TRBV7-9, the J call TRBJ1-1; possible D gene TRBD1, 5 bases. The CDR3 extends over 14 amino acids. Germline CDR1 is SEHNR and CDR2 is FQNEAQ (reference sequence). The germline V and J ends were trimmed by 2 bases and 1 base, with 8 bases remaining between them. For the CDR3, the DNA is TGTGCCAGCAGCTTACTGGGGACGAACACTGAAGCTTTCTTT. It is translated as CASSLLGTNTEAFF.

Of note for this clone: The sample contains more than one DNA sequence encoding this CDR3. The chain couples TRBV7-6 to TRBJ1-1; D gene unclear. The germline V gene has CDR1 SGHVS and CDR2 FNYEAQ. The V and J ends lost 1 base and 2 bases respectively, with 5 bases between them. The CDR3 is 13 amino acids. The CDR3 sequence is CASSLDVNTEAFF. The CDR3 DNA sequence: TGTGCCAGCAGCTTAGACGTTAACACTGAAGCTTTCTTT.

This clone was counted a few times. V is TRBV5-1 and J is TRBJ2-1; 16 nucleotides agree with TRBD2. The V and J ends lost 4 bases and 10 bases, in that order; junction bases with no gene match: 8. The CDR3 has 16 amino acids. CDR1 and CDR2 from the germline V gene are SGHRS and YFSETQ. The CDR3 region has the DNA TGCGCCAGCAGCGTTTCCGGGACTAGCGGGAGGGAGGAGCAGTTCTTC. This translates into CASSVSGTSGREEQFF. The complete variable domain, with remaining parts taken from reference TRBV5-1 and TRBJ2-1, reads KAGVTQTPRYLIKTRGQQVTLSCSPISGHRSVSWYQQTPGQGLQFLFEYFSETQRNKGNFPGRFSGRQFSNSRSEMNVSTLELGDSALYLCASSVSGTSGREEQFFGPGTRLTVL.

The chain uses TRBV4-2 and TRBJ2-3, with 7 bases matching TRBD2. From germline, CDR1 is LGHNA and CDR2 YNFKEQ. The CDR3 has 16 residues. Trimming removed 3 bases from V and 2 bases from J; junction bases left unmatched: 8. The CDR3 DNA is TGTGCCAGCAGCCAGACAAGCAGACTAGCCACAGATACGCAGTATTTT. Protein sequence: CASSQTSRLATDTQYF.

J is TRBJ1-5 and V is TRBV4-1, with D maybe TRBD1 (6 bases). The germline CDR1 and CDR2 sequences are MGHRA and YSYEKL. There are 14 residues in the CDR3. V was cut by 7 bases and J by 8 bases, with 18 bases left in between. CDR3 sequence: CASTRRGGLEPQHF. CDR3 in DNA: TGCGCCAGCACCCGCCGCGGGGGCCTGGAGCCCCAGCATTTT.

The chain carries TRBV29-1 and TRBJ1-2; unclear D gene. Per the germline V gene, CDR1 is SQVTM and CDR2 is ANQGSEA. V was shortened by 5 bases and J by 4 bases, with 8 bases between the two germline ends. The CDR3 totals 11 residues. DNA for the CDR3: TGCAGCGTTCGGGCGAGCTATGGCTACACCTTC. It yields the protein CSVRASYGYTF. Together with reference TRBV29-1 and TRBJ1-2, the CDR3 gives the full variable domain: SAVISQKPSRDICQRGTSLTIQCQVDSQVTMMFWYRQQPGQSLTLIATANQGSEATYESGFVIDKFPISRPNLTFSTLTVSNMSPEDSSIYLCSVRASYGYTFGSGTRLTVV.

This clone occurred once. The genes are TRBV4-1 and TRBJ2-3, with 10 bases that match TRBD2. After removal of 4 bases from V and 3 bases from J, the junction contained 7 bases not matched to a gene. The CDR3 is 16 residues long. Germline V lookup: CDR1 MGHRA, CDR2 YSYEKL. CDR3 bases: TGCGCCAGCAGCCGTATTCCTAGCGGGAGTACAGATACGCAGTATTTT. This codes for CASSRIPSGSTDTQYF.

The chain recombines TRBV29-1 with TRBJ2-3; 8 bases line up with TRBD2. J gave up 3 bases and V 8 bases, and 4 bases lay outside the gene matches. CDR1 SQVTM and CDR2 ANQGSEA come from the germline V gene. The CDR3 runs 12 residues. The CDR3 reads CSSLAGTDTQYF. In DNA form, the CDR3 reads TGCAGCTCATTAGCGGGAACAGATACGCAGTATTTT.

The gene calls are TRBV30 and TRBJ2-2; possible D gene TRBD2, 5 bases. The length of the CDR3 is 12 residues. The V gene lost 2 bases and the J gene lost 5 bases, with 6 bases spanning the gap. CDR1 is GTSNPN and CDR2 is SVGIG in the germline V gene (reference sequence). CDR3 residues: CAWSRGTGELFF. Here the CDR3 DNA reads TGTGCCTGGAGTCGGGGTACCGGGGAGCTGTTTTTT.

V is TRBV7-9 and J is TRBJ2-1; D may be TRBD2 (6 bases). Germline V gene data show CDR1 as SEHNR and CDR2 as FQNEAQ (reference sequence). V shed 5 bases and J shed 9 bases, with 11 bases lying between them. The CDR3 covers 12 residues. This CDR3 is CASSKLASEQFF. The CDR3 region has the DNA TGTGCCAGCAGCAAACTAGCTAGTGAGCAGTTCTTC.

The CDR3 bases are TGTGCCAGCAGCCAAGTGGTCCCTAGCGGGAGTATGCGAGAGACCCAGTACTTC. This translates into CASSQVVPSGSMRETQYF. V gene TRBV14 combines with J gene TRBJ2-5, with 10 bases matching TRBD2. Germline V lookup: CDR1 SGHDN, CDR2 FVKESK. V trimming: 1 base; J trimming: 4 bases; junction bases outside the gene matches: 12. This CDR3 contains 18 residues.

The sample holds one count of this clone. The chain joins TRBV6-5 to TRBJ1-5, with no clear D. The V end was cut by 6 bases, the J end by 3 bases, with 9 bases between. The CDR3 sequence is 13 residues long. From germline, CDR1 is MNHEY and CDR2 SVGAGI. This CDR3 is CASRPTPNQPQHF. The CDR3 DNA reads TGTGCCAGCAGACCGACCCCCAATCAGCCCCAGCATTTT.

The V and J genes are TRBV19 and TRBJ1-5, with D maybe TRBD1 (5 bases). Between the trimmed V and J ends, which lost 2 bases and 1 base, there was a span of 15 bases. CDR3 length equals 17 residues. CDR1 and CDR2 (germline): LNHDA, SQIVND (reference sequence). CDR3 region: CASSIWTLGTSNQPQHF. The CDR3 nucleotides are TGTGCCAGTAGTATATGGACACTGGGGACCAGCAATCAGCCCCAGCATTTT. Filled out from reference TRBV19 and TRBJ1-5, the complete variable domain reads DGGITQSPKYLFRKEGQNVTLSCEQNLNHDAMYWYRQDPGQGLRLIYYSQIVNDFQKGDIAEGYSVSREKKESFPLTVTSAQKNPTAFYLCASSIWTLGTSNQPQHFGDGTRLSIL.

The chain employs TRBV14 and TRBJ2-7; the match to TRBD1 covers 11 bases. Germline V gives CDR1 SGHDN, CDR2 FVKESK. The trim removed 2 bases at V and 6 bases at J, leaving 3 bases unmatched. The CDR3 has 14 amino acids. CDR3 bases: TGTGCCAGCAGCCAAATGGGGACAGGGGGCGAGCAGTACTTC. This encodes CASSQMGTGGEQYF. Full variable domain (remainder filled in from reference TRBV14 and TRBJ2-7): EAGVTQFPSHSVIEKGQTVTLRCDPISGHDNLYWYRRVMGKEIKFLLHFVKESKQDESGMPNNRFLAERTGGTYSTLKVQPAELEDSGVYFCASSQMGTGGEQYFGPGTRLTVT.